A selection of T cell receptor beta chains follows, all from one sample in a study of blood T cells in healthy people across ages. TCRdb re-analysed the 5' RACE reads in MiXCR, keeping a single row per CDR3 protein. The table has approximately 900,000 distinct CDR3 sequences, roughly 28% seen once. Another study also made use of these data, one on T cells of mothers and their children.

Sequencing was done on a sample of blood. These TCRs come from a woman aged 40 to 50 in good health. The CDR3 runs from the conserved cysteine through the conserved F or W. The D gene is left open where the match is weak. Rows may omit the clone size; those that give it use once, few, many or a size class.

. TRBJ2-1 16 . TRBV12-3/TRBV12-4 CASSLNFRGAYNEQFF TGTGCCAGCAGTTTAAATTTTAGGGGGGCCTACAATGAGCAGTTCTTC
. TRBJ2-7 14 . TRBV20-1 CSAIGTGKSYEQYF TGCAGTGCTATTGGGACGGGAAAATCCTACGAGCAGTACTTC
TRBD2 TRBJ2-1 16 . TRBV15 CATSSRLAGSYNEQFF TGTGCCACCAGCAGCCGACTAGCGGGGTCCTACAATGAGCAGTTCTTC
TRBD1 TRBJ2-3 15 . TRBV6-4 CASSESGGSTDTQYF TGTGCCAGCAGTGAGTCAGGGGGTTCCACAGATACGCAGTATTTT
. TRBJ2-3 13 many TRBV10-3 CAISPPETDTQYF TGTGCCATCAGCCCCCCAGAGACAGATACGCAGTATTTT
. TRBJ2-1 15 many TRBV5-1 CASSATSPDYNEQFF TGCGCCAGCAGCGCGACAAGCCCCGACTACAATGAGCAGTTCTTC
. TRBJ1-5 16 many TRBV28 CASSRRTARMDQPQHF TGTGCCAGCAGTCGTAGGACAGCCCGAATGGATCAGCCCCAGCATTTT
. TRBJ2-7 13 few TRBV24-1 CATSGQGTYEQYF TGTGCCACCAGTGGTCAGGGGACCTACGAGCAGTACTTC
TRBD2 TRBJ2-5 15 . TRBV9 CASSVDSGDYNEQYF TGTGCCAGCAGCGTAGATAGCGGGGACTACAATGAGCAGTACTTC
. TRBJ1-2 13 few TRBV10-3 CAGTRTPNYGYTF TGTGCCGGCACCAGGACGCCGAACTATGGCTACACCTTC
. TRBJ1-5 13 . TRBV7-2 CASSLDVDQPQHF TGTGCCAGCAGCTTAGATGTCGATCAGCCCCAGCATTTT
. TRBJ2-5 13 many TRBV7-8 CASSLERPETQYF TGTGCCAGCAGCCTAGAGCGACCCGAGACCCAGTACTTC
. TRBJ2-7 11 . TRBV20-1 CSASKGIEQYF TGCAGTGCTAGTAAGGGGATCGAGCAGTACTTC
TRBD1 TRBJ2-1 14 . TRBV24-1 CATSGQGNINEQFF TGTGCCACCTCCGGACAGGGTAATATCAATGAGCAGTTCTTC
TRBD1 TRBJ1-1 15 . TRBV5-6 CASSSFDREDTEAFF TGTGCCAGCAGCTCATTCGACAGGGAAGACACTGAAGCTTTCTTT
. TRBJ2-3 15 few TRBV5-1 CASSLEAGWGDTQYF TGCGCCAGCAGCCTAGAGGCGGGGTGGGGAGATACGCAGTATTTT
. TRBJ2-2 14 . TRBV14 CASSQGTFTGELFF TGTGCCAGCAGCCAGGGGACTTTCACCGGGGAGCTGTTTTTT
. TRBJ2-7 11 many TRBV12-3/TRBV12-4 CASSRGDEQYF TGTGCCAGCAGCCGTGGGGATGAGCAGTACTTC
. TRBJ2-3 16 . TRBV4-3 CASSQDTAGSTDTQYF TGCGCCAGCAGCCAAGATACCGCGGGGAGCACAGATACGCAGTATTTT
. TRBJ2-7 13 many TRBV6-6 CASSYSTPGEQYF TGTGCCAGCAGTTACTCGACCCCCGGCGAGCAGTACTTC
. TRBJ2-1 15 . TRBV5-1 CASSEGGLSYNEQFF TGCGCCAGCAGCGAAGGGGGTCTGTCCTACAATGAGCAGTTCTTC
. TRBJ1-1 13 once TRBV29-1 CSAFKVMNTEAFF TGCAGCGCTTTCAAGGTCATGAACACTGAAGCTTTCTTT
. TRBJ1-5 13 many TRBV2 CASSADSRQPQHF TGTGCCAGCAGTGCGGACAGCCGGCAGCCCCAGCATTTT
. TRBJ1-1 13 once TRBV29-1 CSVGRQVNTEAFF TGCAGCGTTGGGAGACAGGTTAACACTGAAGCTTTCTTT
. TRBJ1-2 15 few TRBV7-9 CASSLRGASSYGYTF TGTGCCAGCAGCTTAAGGGGGGCTAGTAGCTATGGCTACACCTTC
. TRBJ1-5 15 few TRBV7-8 CASSLGQRRNQPQHF TGTGCCAGCAGCTTAGGCCAGCGACGGAATCAGCCCCAGCATTTT
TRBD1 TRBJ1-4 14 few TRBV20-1 CSARTGQGVEKLFF TGCAGTGCTAGGACGGGACAGGGGGTTGAAAAACTGTTTTTT
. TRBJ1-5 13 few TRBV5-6 CASSSGPISPQHF TGTGCCAGCAGCTCCGGGCCAATATCCCCCCAGCATTTT
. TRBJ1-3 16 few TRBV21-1 CASRLCRGKRLNTIYF TGTGCCAGCAGGCTTTGCAGGGGGAAAAGGCTGAACACCATATATTTT
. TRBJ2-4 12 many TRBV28 CASSLNANIQYF TGTGCCAGCAGTTTAAATGCGAACATTCAGTACTTC
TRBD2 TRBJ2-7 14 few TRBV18 CASSPQRGKVEQYF TGTGCCAGCTCACCACAGCGGGGGAAGGTCGAGCAGTACTTC
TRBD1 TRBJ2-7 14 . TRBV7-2 CASSAGTGCVEQYF TGTGCCAGCAGCGCCGGGACAGGGTGTGTCGAGCAGTACTTC
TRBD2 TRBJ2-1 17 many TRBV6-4 CATAGTSGGARDNEQFF TGTGCCACCGCCGGGACTAGCGGGGGGGCCCGCGACAATGAGCAGTTCTTC
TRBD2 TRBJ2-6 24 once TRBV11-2 CASSLGPISRTSGEFLSGANVLTF TGTGCCAGCAGCTTAGGCCCAATTTCCCGGACTAGCGGGGAATTTTTATCTGGGGCCAACGTCCTGACTTTC
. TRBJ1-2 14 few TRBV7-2 CASSLSSGDYGYTF TGTGCCAGCAGCCTATCGTCTGGGGACTATGGCTACACCTTC
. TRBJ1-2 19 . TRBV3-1 CASSQDRSPDRQTNYGYTF TGTGCCAGCAGCCAAGATCGATCGCCGGACAGACAAACTAACTATGGCTACACCTTC
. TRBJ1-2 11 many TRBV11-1 CASSVGSISTF TGTGCCAGCAGCGTGGGATCCATCTCCACCTTC
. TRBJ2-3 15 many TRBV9 CASSVVGRWADTQYF TGTGCCAGCAGCGTAGTAGGGCGTTGGGCAGATACGCAGTATTTT
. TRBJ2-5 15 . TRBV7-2 CASSLGSGNWETQYF TGTGCCAGCAGCTTAGGTTCGGGTAACTGGGAGACCCAGTACTTC
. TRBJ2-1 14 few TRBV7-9 CASSARFRSREQFF TGTGCCAGCAGCGCCCGATTTAGGAGCCGTGAGCAGTTCTTC
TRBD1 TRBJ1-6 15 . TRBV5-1 CASSGGTGAGSPLHF TGCGCCAGCAGCGGAGGGACAGGGGCAGGATCACCCCTCCACTTT
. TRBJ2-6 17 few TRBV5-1 CAGSSSTQGSGANVLTF TGCGCCGGCAGCTCCTCTACACAGGGATCTGGGGCCAACGTCCTGACTTTC
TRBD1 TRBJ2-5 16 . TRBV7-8 CASSLETGQGQETQYF TGTGCCAGCAGCTTAGAGACTGGACAGGGCCAAGAGACCCAGTACTTC
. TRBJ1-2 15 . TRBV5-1 CASSYSGEAGYGYTF TGCGCCAGCAGCTACTCAGGGGAGGCAGGCTATGGCTACACCTTC
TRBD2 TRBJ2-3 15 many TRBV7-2 CASSPPGLKTDTQYF TGTGCCAGCAGCCCTCCGGGACTAAAAACAGATACGCAGTATTTT
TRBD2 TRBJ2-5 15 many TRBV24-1 CATSDRTSDQETQYF TGTGCCACCAGTGACCGCACTAGCGACCAAGAGACCCAGTACTTC
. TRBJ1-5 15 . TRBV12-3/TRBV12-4 CASSRSWGSNQPQHF TGTGCCAGCAGTAGGAGTTGGGGGAGCAATCAGCCCCAGCATTTT
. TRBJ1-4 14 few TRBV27 CASSWEANGEKLFF TGTGCCAGCAGTTGGGAGGCAAACGGTGAAAAACTGTTTTTT
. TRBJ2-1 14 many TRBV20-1 CSAGPGGSYNEQFF TGCAGTGCAGGGCCCGGGGGATCCTACAATGAGCAGTTCTTC
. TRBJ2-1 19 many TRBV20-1 CSARDRSVGGVRSYNEQFF TGCAGTGCTAGAGATCGGTCCGTCGGGGGAGTACGTTCCTACAATGAGCAGTTCTTC
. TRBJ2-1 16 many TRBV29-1 CSVEPRGVARYNEQFF TGCAGCGTTGAACCTCGAGGGGTAGCGCGGTACAATGAGCAGTTCTTC
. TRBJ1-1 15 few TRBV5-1 CASSLEVPTTTEAFF TGCGCCAGCAGCTTGGAGGTCCCAACGACGACTGAAGCTTTCTTT
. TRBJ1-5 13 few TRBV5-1 CASGTFTGRPQHF TGCGCCAGCGGCACCTTTACGGGAAGGCCCCAGCATTTT
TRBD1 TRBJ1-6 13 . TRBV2 CASSRDSDSPLHF TGTGCCAGCAGTCGGGACAGCGATTCACCCCTCCACTTT